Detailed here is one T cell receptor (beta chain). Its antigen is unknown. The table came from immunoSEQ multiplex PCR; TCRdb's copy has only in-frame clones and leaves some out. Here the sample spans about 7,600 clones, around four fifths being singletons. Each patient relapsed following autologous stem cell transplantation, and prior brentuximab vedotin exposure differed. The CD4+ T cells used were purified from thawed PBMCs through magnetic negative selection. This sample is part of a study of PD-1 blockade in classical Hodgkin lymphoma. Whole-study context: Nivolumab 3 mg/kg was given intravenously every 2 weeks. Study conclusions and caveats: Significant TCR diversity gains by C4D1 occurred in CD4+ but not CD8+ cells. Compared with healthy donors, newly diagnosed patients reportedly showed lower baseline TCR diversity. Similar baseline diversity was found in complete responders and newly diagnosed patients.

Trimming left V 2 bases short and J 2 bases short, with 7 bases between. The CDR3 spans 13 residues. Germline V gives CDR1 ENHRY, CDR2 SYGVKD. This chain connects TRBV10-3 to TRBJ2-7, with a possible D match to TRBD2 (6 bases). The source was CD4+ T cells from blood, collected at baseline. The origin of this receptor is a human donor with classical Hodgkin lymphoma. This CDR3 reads CAISEGTPYEQYV. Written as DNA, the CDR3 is TGTGCCATCAGTGAGGGGACTCCCTACGAGCAGTACGTC.